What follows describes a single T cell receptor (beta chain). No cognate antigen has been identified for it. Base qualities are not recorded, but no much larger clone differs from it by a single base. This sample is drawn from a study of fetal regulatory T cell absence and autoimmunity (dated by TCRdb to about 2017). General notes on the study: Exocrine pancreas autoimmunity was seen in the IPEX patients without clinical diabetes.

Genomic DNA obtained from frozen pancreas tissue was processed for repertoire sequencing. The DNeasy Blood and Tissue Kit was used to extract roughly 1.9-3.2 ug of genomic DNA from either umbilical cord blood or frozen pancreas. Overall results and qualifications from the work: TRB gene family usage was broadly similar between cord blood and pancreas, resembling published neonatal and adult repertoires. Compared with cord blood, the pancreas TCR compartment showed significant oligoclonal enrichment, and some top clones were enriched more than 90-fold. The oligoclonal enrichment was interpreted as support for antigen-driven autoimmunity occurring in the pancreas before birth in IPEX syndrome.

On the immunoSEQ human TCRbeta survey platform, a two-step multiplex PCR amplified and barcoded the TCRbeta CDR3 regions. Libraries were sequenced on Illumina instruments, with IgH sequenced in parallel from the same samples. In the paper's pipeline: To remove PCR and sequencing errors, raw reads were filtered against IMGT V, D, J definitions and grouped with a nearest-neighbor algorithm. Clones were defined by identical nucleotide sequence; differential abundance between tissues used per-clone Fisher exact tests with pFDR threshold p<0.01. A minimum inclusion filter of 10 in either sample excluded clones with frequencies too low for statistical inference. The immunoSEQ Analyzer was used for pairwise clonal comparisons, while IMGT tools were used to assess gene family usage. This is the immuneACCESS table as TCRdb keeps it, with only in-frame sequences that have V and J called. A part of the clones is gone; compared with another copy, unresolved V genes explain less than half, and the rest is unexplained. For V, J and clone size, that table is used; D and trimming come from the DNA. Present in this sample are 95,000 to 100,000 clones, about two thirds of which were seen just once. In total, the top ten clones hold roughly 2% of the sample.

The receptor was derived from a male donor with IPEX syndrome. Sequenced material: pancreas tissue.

The CDR3 region reads CASSLGTVSGNTIYF. The nucleotides are TGCGCCAGCAGCTTGGGGACAGTCTCTGGAAACACCATATATTTT. The rearranged chain carries TRBV5-1 and TRBJ1-3; TRBD1 is a possible D gene, resting on 6 matching bases. The CDR3, from cysteine to phenylalanine, totals 15 residues. The entry retains the CDR3 DNA only, 45 bases that are in frame from base 1. Sequences SGHRS (CDR1) and YFSETQ (CDR2) are obtained from the germline V gene. V sheds 0 bases and J sheds 0 bases, leaving 7 bases between their ends.